The 9 T cell receptor beta chains in this list originate from one sample, sequenced in a study of OX40 agonist ivuxolimab in advanced cancers. Assay used: immunoSEQ multiplex PCR; TCRdb lists only in-frame clones, some missing. The sample gives around 62,000 clones, roughly 80% of which show up once; about 1.6% is in the top ten. The sample was CD4+ or CD8+ T cells sorted from blood, taken in a trial of the OX40 agonist ivuxolimab. All receptors come from an adult with an advanced solid tumor such as melanoma, head and neck, liver or kidney cancer.

This chain joins TRBV5-6 and TRBJ1-4; 12 bases line up with TRBD1. With V trimmed by 4 bases and J by 8 bases, 12 bases remained unmatched. Germline CDR1 reads SGHDT; CDR2 reads YYEEEE. CDR3 size: 17 residues. For the CDR3, the DNA is TGTGCCAGCAGCCCCCGGGACAGGGGGCGGATTCGGGAAAAACTGTTTTTT. It encodes CASSPRDRGRIREKLFF.

The sample holds a few counts of this clone. J is TRBJ1-1 and V is TRBV7-3, with 8 nucleotides matching TRBD1. Looked up from germline, CDR1 is SGHTA and CDR2 is FQGTGA. This CDR3 has 13 amino acids. J was trimmed by 6 bases and V by 4 bases; bases with no gene match: 4. The CDR3 coding sequence is TGTGCCAGCAGCTCGACAGGGGCCCCTGAAGCTTTCTTT. Its translation: CASSSTGAPEAFF.

The rearrangement uses TRBV30 and TRBJ1-1, with TRBD1 as a possible D gene (6 bases). Trimming left V 6 bases short and J 0 bases short, with 14 bases between. The CDR3 is made up of 14 amino acids. Germline assignment: CDR1 GTSNPN and CDR2 SVGIG (reference sequence). The CDR3 spells CACQRGGLNTEAFF. In DNA, the CDR3 is TGTGCCTGTCAAAGGGGGGGGTTGAACACTGAAGCTTTCTTT. Drawing the rest from reference TRBV30 and TRBJ1-1, the complete variable domain is SQTIHQWPATLVQPVGSPLSLECTVEGTSNPNLYWYRQAAGRGLQLLFYSVGIGQISSEVPQNLSASRPQDRQFILSSKKLLLSDSGFYLCACQRGGLNTEAFFGQGTRLTVV.

V usage is TRBV6-1 and J usage is TRBJ1-4, with D perhaps matching TRBD1 (5 bases). Germline CDR1 and CDR2: MNHNS and SASEGT. The CDR3 loop spans 14 amino acids. Trimming pared 1 base from V and 8 bases from J, leaving 11 bases between. CDR3 sequence: CASSEGGVTEKLFF. CDR3 nucleotide sequence: TGTGCCAGCAGTGAAGGGGGGGTGACGGAAAAACTGTTTTTT.

The chain couples TRBV5-1 to TRBJ2-7; possible D gene TRBD2, 5 bases. V was cut by 3 bases and J by 4 bases, with 23 bases left in between. This CDR3 is built from 17 residues. CDR1 and CDR2 (germline): SGHRS, YFSETQ. CDR3 sequence: CASSSPFRGSEGYEQYF. In DNA form, the CDR3 reads TGCGCCAGCAGCTCACCCTTTCGTGGGAGCGAGGGATACGAGCAGTACTTC.

Points on this clone: Other DNA variants within this sample encode the same CDR3. This sequence joins TRBV5-1 and TRBJ2-7; no clear D. V lost 0 bases and J lost 3, with 4 bases in between. The CDR3 runs to 12 residues. Germline CDR1 and CDR2: SGHRS and YFSETQ. The CDR3 protein is CASSLVGYEQYF. Written as DNA, the CDR3 is TGCGCCAGCAGCTTGGTGGGCTACGAGCAGTACTTC.

The rearrangement joins TRBV7-8 to TRBJ2-7, with D unclear. V lost 2 bases and J lost 3, with 23 bases in between. This CDR3 comprises 18 residues. Germline V CDR1 and CDR2: SGHVS, FQNEAQ. This chain's CDR3 is CASSLKVFGRAANYEQYF. The CDR3 DNA sequence: TGTGCCAGCAGCTTAAAGGTTTTTGGACGTGCCGCTAACTACGAGCAGTACTTC.

V usage is TRBV19 and J usage is TRBJ1-6; 7 nucleotides agree with TRBD1. CDR1 is LNHDA, CDR2 SQIVND, per germline (reference sequence). V was clipped by 7 bases and J by 9 bases; unmatched bases: 12. CDR3 size: 15 residues. CDR3 sequence (DNA): TGTGCCAGTAATCGGGACAGAGGCTCGAGTTCACCCCTCCACTTT. It is translated as CASNRDRGSSSPLHF.

V usage is TRBV19 and J usage is TRBJ2-2; no clear D gene. CDR1 and CDR2 from the germline V gene are LNHDA and SQIVND (reference sequence). This CDR3 spans 13 amino acids. V was shortened by 1 base and J by 6 bases, with 6 bases between the two germline ends. DNA for the CDR3: TGTGCCAGTAGTATAGCTGGGGCCGGGGAGCTGTTTTTT. Protein sequence: CASSIAGAGELFF.